This T cell receptor (beta chain) originates from a study of vaccination and CD4 T cells after COVID-19. Study-level background: Treatment of control cultures consisted of a CEFX pool, an HIV-1 Nef pool, or no peptide.

With regard to this clonotype: Its antigen is not known.

Germline CDR1 and CDR2: LGHNA and YNFKEQ. This CDR3 is 18 amino acids long. V was clipped by 3 bases and J by 0 bases; unmatched bases: 6. Treatment given: roughly 10-day PBMC culture with coronavirus spike peptide pools or control peptides (ViraFEST assay). The culture of a few million PBMCs per well included roughly 10 IU/ml IL-2 and roughly 9.7 ug/ml peptide pools. The Oncomine TCR Beta short-read assay was what sequenced the DNA obtained from cultured CD4+ T cells. In TCRdb, the PCR reads were re-called with MiXCR into one record per CDR3 protein. Counted here are about 13,000 distinct CDR3 sequences, roughly half occurring once; the ten biggest clones make up 16%.

Sequenced input: CD4+ T cells from blood, cultured in vitro. The clonotype was recovered from a human donor who had recovered from COVID-19. The chain employs TRBV4-2 and TRBJ2-1, with TRBD2 matching over 12 bases. The CDR3 nucleotides are TGTGCCAGCAGCCAGGAGGGACTAGCGGGCAGCTCCTACAATGAGCAGTTCTTC. Translated: CASSQEGLAGSSYNEQFF.